This T cell receptor beta chain was obtained from a study of liver allograft versus peripheral blood T cells. Study summary: Repertoires from peripheral blood of liver transplant recipients were compared with those inside their transplanted livers.

A single record per CDR3 protein comes from TCRdb applying MiXCR to the reads. The sample lists around 17,000 distinct CDR3 sequences; more than 20% were seen once. This TCR was sampled from a human patient who had a liver transplant. Some T cells may originate from the graft donor.

The CDR3 nucleotides are TGTGCCAGCAGTTTAACAGGGGCGGGAACTAATGAAAAACTGTTTTTT. This sequence encodes CASSLTGAGTNEKLFF. This chain uses TRBV28 with TRBJ1-4, with 7 bases lining up with TRBD1. Germline lookup yields CDR1 MDHEN and CDR2 SYDVKM. Trimming cost V 2 bases and J 1 base; bases outside gene matches: 4. This CDR3 spans 16 amino acids.